This TCR beta chain comes out of a study of breast tumors, draining lymph nodes, adjacent tissues. Broader study findings: Findings are consistent with lymph node origin and intratumoral expansion of most tumor T cells. Tumor and nontumor repertoires were significantly more similar in luminal-like than in basal-like breast cancer. Tumor repertoires ranked between lymph nodes and nontumor tissue in diversity, with V and J gene preferences. That most tumor T cells come from lymph nodes remained unproven.

TCRdb re-called the multiplex PCR reads with MiXCR, one entry per CDR3 protein. The sample carries around 70,000 distinct CDR3 sequences, less than 45% recorded once. Sample share makes this clonotype medium-sized. Its antigen is unidentified. This receptor was taken from a female donor with breast cancer. Some clones in this sample may be carry-over from other donors' samples. The sequenced material came from breast tumor tissue.

CDR3 residues: CATSHEIAGEQFF. CDR3 coding DNA: TGTGCCACCTCCCACGAAATTGCAGGGGAGCAGTTCTTC. This chain links TRBV11-2 with TRBJ2-1, with a tentative D call TRBD1 (5 bases). The CDR3 has 13 residues. CDR1 is SGHAT and CDR2 is FQNNGV in the germline V gene. V shed 10 bases and J shed 10 bases, with 20 bases lying between them.